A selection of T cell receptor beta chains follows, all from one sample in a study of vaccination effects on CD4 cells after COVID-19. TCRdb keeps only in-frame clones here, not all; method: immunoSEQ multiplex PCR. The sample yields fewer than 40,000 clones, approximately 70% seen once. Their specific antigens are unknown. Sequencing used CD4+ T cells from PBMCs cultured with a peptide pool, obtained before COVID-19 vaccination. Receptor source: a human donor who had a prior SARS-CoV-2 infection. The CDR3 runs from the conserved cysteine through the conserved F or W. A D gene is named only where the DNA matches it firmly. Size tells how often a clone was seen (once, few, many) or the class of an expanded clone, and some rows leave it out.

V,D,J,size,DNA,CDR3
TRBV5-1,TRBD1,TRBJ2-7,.,TGCGCCAGCAGCCACAGGGGGACCAATCGCGAGCAGTACTTC,CASSHRGTNREQYF
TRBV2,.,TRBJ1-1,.,TGTGCCAGCACCAGAGAGCCCCAGAGCACTGAAGCTTTCTTT,CASTREPQSTEAFF
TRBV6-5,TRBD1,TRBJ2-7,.,TGTGCCAGCAGGCCGACAGGGGGCACCTCCTACGAGCAGTACTTC,CASRPTGGTSYEQYF
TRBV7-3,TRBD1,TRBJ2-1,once,TGTGCCAGCCGGGACAGGATCTACACGATGTCCTACAATGAGCAGTTCTTC,CASRDRIYTMSYNEQFF
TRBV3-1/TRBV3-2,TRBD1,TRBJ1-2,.,TGTGCCAGCAGCCATTTAAGAGGGACAGGGAACTATGGCTACACCTTC,CASSHLRGTGNYGYTF
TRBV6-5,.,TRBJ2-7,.,TGTGCCAGCAGCGAGGCCTACGATGCCTACGAGCAGTACTTC,CASSEAYDAYEQYF
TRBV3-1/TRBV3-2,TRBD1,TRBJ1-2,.,TGTGCCAGCAGCCAAGCTGGCCAGGGGGGGGGCTACACCTTC,CASSQAGQGGGYTF
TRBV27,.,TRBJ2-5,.,TGTGCCAGCAGTTTATTTAGAACAGGTGAGGATTGGGAGACCCAGTACTTC,CASSLFRTGEDWETQYF
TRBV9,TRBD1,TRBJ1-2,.,TGTGCCAGCAGCCCCGGGACAGCTCTCTATGGCTACACCTTC,CASSPGTALYGYTF
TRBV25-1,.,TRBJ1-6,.,TGTGCCAGCAGTGAATTGGGTAATTCACCCCTCCACTTT,CASSELGNSPLHF
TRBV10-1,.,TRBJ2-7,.,TGCGCCAGCAGCCGCAGGTTACGCTCCTACGAGCAGTACTTC,CASSRRLRSYEQYF
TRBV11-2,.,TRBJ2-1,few,TGTGCCAGCAGCCCAGTGAGGCTCAACTCCTACAATGAGCAGTTCTTC,CASSPVRLNSYNEQFF
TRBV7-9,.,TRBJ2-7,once,TGTGCCAGCAGCTTATCGGTTCAGTCCTACGAGCAGTACTTC,CASSLSVQSYEQYF
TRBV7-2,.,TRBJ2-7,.,TGTGCCAGCAGCCGGGGGTCGAACTATCTCTACGAGCAGTACTTC,CASSRGSNYLYEQYF
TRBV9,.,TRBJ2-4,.,TGTGCCAGCAGCCCTTACAGTGGCAGAGCACAAAACATTCAGTACTTC,CASSPYSGRAQNIQYF
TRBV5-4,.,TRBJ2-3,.,TGTGCCAGCAGCGCGAGCGGGCAGGTCACAGATACGCAGTATTTT,CASSASGQVTDTQYF
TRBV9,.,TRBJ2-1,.,TGTGCCAGCAGCGTGGGGGCAGCGTTTGAGCAGTTCTTC,CASSVGAAFEQFF
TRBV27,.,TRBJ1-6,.,TGTGCCAGCAGTTTCCCGGGGACATCCAATTCACCCCTCCACTTT,CASSFPGTSNSPLHF
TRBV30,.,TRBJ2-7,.,TGTGCCTGGACACGCGGGAATCCCTACGAGCAGTACTTC,CAWTRGNPYEQYF
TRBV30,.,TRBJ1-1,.,TGTGCCTGGAGTGAGGGCCTCGAGGGTGAAGCTTTCTTT,CAWSEGLEGEAFF
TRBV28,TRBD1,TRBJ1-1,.,TGTGCCAGCAGTTTACCAGGGACAGCGAACACTGAAGCTTTCTTT,CASSLPGTANTEAFF
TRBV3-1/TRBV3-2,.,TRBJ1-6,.,TGTGCCAGCAGTCATGGACGGCTCCTAAGCTCCTATAATTCACCCCTCCACTTT,CASSHGRLLSSYNSPLHF
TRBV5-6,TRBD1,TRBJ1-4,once,TGTGCCAGCAGCTACGGGACAGATGAAAAACTGTTTTTT,CASSYGTDEKLFF
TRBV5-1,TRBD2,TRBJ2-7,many,TGCGCCAGCAGCTCAAGGACTAGCGGGCTAAACTACGAGCAGTACTTC,CASSSRTSGLNYEQYF